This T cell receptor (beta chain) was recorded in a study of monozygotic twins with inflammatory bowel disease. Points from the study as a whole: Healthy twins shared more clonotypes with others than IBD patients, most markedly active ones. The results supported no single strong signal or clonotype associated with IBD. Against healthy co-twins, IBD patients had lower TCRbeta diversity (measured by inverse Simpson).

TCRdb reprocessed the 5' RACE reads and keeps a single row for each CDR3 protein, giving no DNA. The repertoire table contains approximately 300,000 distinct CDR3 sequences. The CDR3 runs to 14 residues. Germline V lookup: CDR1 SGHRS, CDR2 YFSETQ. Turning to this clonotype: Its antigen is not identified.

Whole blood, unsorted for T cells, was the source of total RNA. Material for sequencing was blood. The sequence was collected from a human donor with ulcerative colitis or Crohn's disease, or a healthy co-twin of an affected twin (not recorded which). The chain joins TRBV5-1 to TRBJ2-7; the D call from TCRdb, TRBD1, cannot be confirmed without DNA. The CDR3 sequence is CASSTYQGAVEQYF.